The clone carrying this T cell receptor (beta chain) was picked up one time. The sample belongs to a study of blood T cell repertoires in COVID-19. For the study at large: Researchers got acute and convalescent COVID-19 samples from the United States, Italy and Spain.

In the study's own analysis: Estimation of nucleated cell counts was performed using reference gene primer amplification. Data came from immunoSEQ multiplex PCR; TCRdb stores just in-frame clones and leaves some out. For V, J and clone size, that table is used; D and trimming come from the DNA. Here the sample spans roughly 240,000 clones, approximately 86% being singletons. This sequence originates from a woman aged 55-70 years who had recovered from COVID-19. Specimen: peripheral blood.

This CDR3 is CASTLGPTYEQYF. The CDR3, as DNA: TGTGCCAGCACTCTAGGTCCAACCTACGAGCAGTACTTC. The V gene is TRBV28, the J gene TRBJ2-7; no reliable D call. The CDR3 covers 13 residues. V was clipped by 7 bases and J by 2 bases, with 12 bases between them. Germline-derived CDR1 and CDR2 are MDHEN and SYDVKM.